These 31 T cell receptor beta chains were sequenced from one sample in a study of T cell responses to AZD1222 COVID-19 vaccine. Data came from immunoSEQ multiplex PCR; TCRdb stores just in-frame clones and leaves some out. The sample carries approximately 120,000 clones, 80% to 90% recorded once. Sequenced here: peripheral blood, sampled on day 0 of AZD1222 vaccination. The receptor source for this set is an adult in good health.

The chain is built from TRBV19 and TRBJ2-3, with TRBD1 identical over 8 bases. V was clipped by 4 bases and J by 2 bases; unmatched bases: 8. The CDR3 runs 16 residues. Per the germline V gene, CDR1 is LNHDA and CDR2 is SQIVND (reference sequence). The CDR3 sequence is CASSTSRDRPTDTQYF. As DNA, the CDR3 is TGTGCCAGTAGTACCTCCCGGGACAGGCCCACAGATACGCAGTATTTT.

The chain combines TRBV6-6 with TRBJ1-4, with D uncertain. The germline V and J ends were trimmed by 9 bases and 5 bases, with 22 bases remaining between them. CDR3 length: 16 residues. CDR1 and CDR2 (germline): MNHNY, SVGAGI (reference sequence). CDR3 loop: CASSGREGGWNEKLFF. The DNA for the CDR3 is TGTGCCAGTTCGGGTAGGGAAGGAGGGTGGAATGAAAAACTGTTTTTT.

The chain joins TRBV10-3 to TRBJ2-2; no clear D gene. CDR3 size: 13 residues. Germline loops: CDR1 ENHRY, CDR2 SYGVKD. Trimming stripped 0 bases from V and 4 bases from J, with 3 bases between. CDR3 nucleotides: TGTGCCATCAGTGAGTCGGGCACCGGGGAGCTGTTTTTT. Its translation: CAISESGTGELFF.

The CDR3 nucleotides read TGTGCCAGTAAAAAGGCAGCCTCTACTCACAATGAGCAGTTCTTC. Amino acids: CASKKAASTHNEQFF. The J gene is TRBJ2-1, the V gene TRBV19, with D unresolved. The CDR3 consists of 15 residues. V was pared by 7 bases and J by 5 bases, with 18 bases between. Germline V gene sequence: CDR1 LNHDA, CDR2 SQIVND (reference sequence). The full variable domain, with the rest looked up from reference TRBV19 and TRBJ2-1, is DGGITQSPKYLFRKEGQNVTLSCEQNLNHDAMYWYRQDPGQGLRLIYYSQIVNDFQKGDIAEGYSVSREKKESFPLTVTSAQKNPTAFYLCASKKAASTHNEQFFGPGTRLTVL.

This chain links TRBV28 with TRBJ1-1; D is unclear. This CDR3 spans 14 amino acids. The V end lost 3 bases, the J end lost 4 bases, and 12 bases lay between the germline ends. Germline CDR1 reads MDHEN; CDR2 reads SYDVKM. In nucleotides, the CDR3 is TGTGCCAGCAGTTTGTGGACGGGCTTCACTGAAGCTTTCTTT. This translates into CASSLWTGFTEAFF.

The chain has TRBV4-3 and TRBJ2-7; 7 nucleotides match TRBD2. The CDR3 is made up of 17 amino acids. The trim removed 0 bases at V and 1 base at J, leaving 9 bases unmatched. From germline, CDR1 is LGHNA and CDR2 YSLEER. CDR3 residues: CASSQELGGSRSYEQYF. The CDR3, as DNA: TGCGCCAGCAGCCAAGAATTAGGCGGGAGTAGGTCCTACGAGCAGTACTTC.

The chain joins TRBV29-1 to TRBJ2-3, with 8 bases aligning to TRBD2. J was trimmed by 5 bases and V by 2 bases; bases with no gene match: 0. This CDR3 has 12 residues. The germline V gene has CDR1 SQVTM and CDR2 ANQGSEA. CDR3: CSVEREGDTQYF. The CDR3, as DNA: TGCAGCGTTGAACGGGAGGGAGATACGCAGTATTTT.

V gene TRBV24-1 combines with J gene TRBJ2-3; 9 bases are shared with TRBD1. CDR1 and CDR2 from the germline V gene are KGHDR and SFDVKD. This CDR3 has 15 residues. The V segment lost 0 bases and the J segment 7 bases; nucleotides outside the gene matches: 4. CDR3 nucleotide sequence: TGTGCCACCAGTGATTTGGAACAGGGGGCTTATACGCAGTATTTT. Amino acid sequence: CATSDLEQGAYTQYF.

The CDR3: CASSSGRDQETQYF. DNA of the CDR3: TGTGCCAGCAGCTCGGGACGCGATCAAGAGACCCAGTACTTC. The V gene is TRBV5-4, the J gene TRBJ2-5; D assignment may be TRBD1 or TRBD2 (5 bases each). Trimming removed 3 bases at V and 2 bases at J, with 11 bases between. The germline gives CDR1 SGHNT, CDR2 YYREEE (reference sequence). This CDR3 is built from 14 residues.

The V and J genes are TRBV5-1 and TRBJ2-7; D not resolved. V was shortened by 3 bases and J by 2 bases, with 6 bases between the two germline ends. Germline V gives CDR1 SGHRS, CDR2 YFSETQ. The CDR3 extends over 12 amino acids. CDR3 sequence reads: CASSSEAYEQYF. CDR3 coding DNA: TGCGCCAGCAGCTCCGAAGCCTACGAGCAGTACTTC.

The chain uses TRBV9 and TRBJ2-1; D may be TRBD1 or TRBD2 (5 bases each). CDR3 length: 17 amino acids. CDR1 SGDLS and CDR2 YYNGEE come from the germline V gene. V was trimmed by 4 bases and J by 7 bases, leaving 24 bases between them. In nucleotides, the CDR3 is TGTGCCAGCAGCAACCGGGACCGGTGGGTCGTGGGTAATGAGCAGTTCTTC. Amino acids: CASSNRDRWVVGNEQFF.

This clone has only one observation. The rearrangement links TRBV6-2 or TRBV6-3 to TRBJ2-3, with D uncertain. Trimming shortened V by 2 bases and J by 2 bases, and 8 bases separated the two germline ends. The CDR3 consists of 14 residues. In germline, CDR1 is MNHEY, CDR2 SVGEGT. The CDR3 is CASSYGEYTDTQYF. The CDR3 region has the DNA TGTGCCAGCAGTTACGGGGAATACACAGATACGCAGTATTTT.

This chain joins TRBV5-4 and TRBJ2-5, with D perhaps matching TRBD2 (6 bases). Germline V gene data show CDR1 as SGHNT and CDR2 as YYREEE (reference sequence). V dropped 2 bases and J dropped 3 bases, with 14 bases sitting between them. The CDR3 contains 15 residues. The CDR3 loop reads CASSFQLALEETQYF. CDR3 DNA sequence: TGTGCCAGCAGCTTCCAGCTAGCGTTAGAAGAGACCCAGTACTTC.

V is TRBV9 and J is TRBJ2-5; D might be TRBD1 (7 bases). The CDR3 spans 13 residues. Germline CDR1 and CDR2: SGDLS and YYNGEE. Between the trimmed V and J ends, which lost 3 bases and 4 bases, there was a span of 10 bases. Here the CDR3 reads CASSARGVETQYF. Written as DNA, the CDR3 is TGTGCCAGCAGCGCCAGGGGGGTAGAGACCCAGTACTTC.

This rearrangement joins TRBV11-2 to TRBJ2-7; D is possibly TRBD1 (6 bases). Trimming took off 5 bases at V and 0 bases at J, with 14 bases between the two ends. This CDR3 has 15 residues. Germline loops: CDR1 SGHAT, CDR2 FQNNGV. The CDR3 nucleotides read TGTGCCAGCAGCGCCGGGACACCTATCTCCTACGAGCAGTACTTC. As protein: CASSAGTPISYEQYF.

As concerns this clone: The junction and the germline gene differ at one end; a read error may be behind it. The V and J genes are TRBV5-6 and TRBJ1-1; D unresolved. Germline lookup yields CDR1 SGHDT and CDR2 YYEEEE. The CDR3 length is 12 residues. CDR3 sequence: CTSSPGWGEAFF. In nucleotides, the CDR3 is TGTACCAGCAGCCCGGGGTGGGGTGAAGCTTTCTTT. The entire variable domain, with the rest obtained from reference TRBV5-6 and TRBJ1-1, is as follows: DAGVTQSPTHLIKTRGQQVTLRCSPKSGHDTVSWYQQALGQGPQFIFQYYEEEERQRGNFPDRFSGHQFPNYSSELNVNALLLGDSALYLCTSSPGWGEAFFGQGTRLTVV.

This chain joins TRBV14 and TRBJ1-1, with D possibly matching TRBD1 (6 bases). Per germline, CDR1 SGHDN and CDR2 FVKESK. V lost 4 bases and J 8 bases, leaving 14 bases between the germline ends. The CDR3 is 13 residues long. Here the CDR3 reads CASSRIGGAEAFF. The DNA for the CDR3 is TGTGCCAGCAGCCGCATAGGGGGGGCCGAAGCTTTCTTT.

The chain couples TRBV18 to TRBJ1-1; 9 positions agree with TRBD1. The CDR3 contains 14 residues. V shed 5 bases, J shed 5 bases, and the junction held 6 bases outside the gene matches. From germline, CDR1 is KGHSH and CDR2 LQKENI. CDR3: CASSGPGQGTEAFF. The CDR3 coding sequence is TGTGCCAGCTCAGGGCCGGGACAGGGAACTGAAGCTTTCTTT.

The rearrangement uses TRBV5-1 and TRBJ2-1, with TRBD2 matching over 7 bases. Unmatched junction bases numbered 4, after V lost 0 bases and J lost 7 bases. The CDR3 contains 14 residues. Germline V gene lookup returns CDR1 SGHRS and CDR2 YFSETQ. CDR3 sequence: CASSLERGWNEQFF. The CDR3 DNA follows: TGCGCCAGCAGCTTGGAGCGGGGTTGGAATGAGCAGTTCTTC.

In DNA form, the CDR3 reads TGCGCCAGCAGCGCCCCCGGTCAGAACACCGGGGAGCTGTTTTTT. Amino acid sequence: CASSAPGQNTGELFF. The V and J genes are TRBV5-1 and TRBJ2-2, with no clear D. Trimming cost V 4 bases and J 1 base, with 11 bases left between them. The CDR3 length is 15 residues. Germline values: CDR1 SGHRS, CDR2 YFSETQ.

V and J are TRBV29-1 and TRBJ2-5, with a tentative D call TRBD1 (6 bases). The CDR3 is made up of 12 amino acids. The V end was cut by 1 base, the J end by 5 bases, with 8 bases between. Germline loops: CDR1 SQVTM, CDR2 ANQGSEA. The CDR3 coding sequence is TGCAGCGTTGAAGCGCAGGGGGAGACCCAGTACTTC. It yields the protein CSVEAQGETQYF.

The gene calls are TRBV14 and TRBJ2-3, with no clear D. Germline V lookup: CDR1 SGHDN, CDR2 FVKESK. Trimming stripped 0 bases from V and 0 bases from J, with 7 bases between. The CDR3 totals 15 residues. DNA for the CDR3: TGTGCCAGCAGCCAAGAGACTGTAAGCACAGATACGCAGTATTTT. Encoded protein: CASSQETVSTDTQYF.

The chain uses TRBV7-2 and TRBJ2-1; the match to TRBD2 covers 14 bases. The ends lost 4 bases at V and 6 bases at J; junction bases unmatched: 5. The germline gives CDR1 SGHTA, CDR2 FQGNSA. The CDR3 covers 16 residues. The CDR3 nucleotides are TGTGCCAGCAGCTCCCGGACTAGCGGGAGGTTCAATGAGCAGTTCTTC. Amino acids: CASSSRTSGRFNEQFF.

This chain connects TRBV5-4 to TRBJ2-7, with TRBD1 identical over 9 bases. Germline-derived CDR1 and CDR2 are SGHNT and YYREEE (reference sequence). The CDR3 consists of 15 residues. The ends lost 3 bases at V and 3 bases at J; junction bases unmatched: 7. This CDR3 reads CASSSRDRVVYEQYF. In DNA, the CDR3 is TGTGCCAGCAGCTCCCGGGACAGGGTAGTCTACGAGCAGTACTTC.

V is TRBV5-1 and J is TRBJ1-2, with 8 positions matching TRBD1. The CDR3 runs 19 residues. Germline V CDR1 and CDR2: SGHRS, YFSETQ. V was pared by 0 bases and J by 4 bases, with 17 bases of the junction left unmatched. Here the CDR3 reads CASSLGGTGGTMRIYGYTF. Written as DNA, the CDR3 is TGCGCCAGCAGCTTGGGGGGGACAGGAGGAACTATGCGGATCTATGGCTACACCTTC.

The chain joins TRBV5-6 to TRBJ1-1; the D is unclear. The germline V gene encodes CDR1 SGHDT and CDR2 YYEEEE. CDR3 length equals 11 residues. V lost 2 bases and J lost 4, with 3 bases in between. DNA of the CDR3: TGTGCCAGCAGCTTAGGCACTGAAGCTTTCTTT. It encodes CASSLGTEAFF.

The genes are TRBV6-2 or TRBV6-3 and TRBJ1-4, with unresolved D. This CDR3 is 14 amino acids long. V lost 2 bases to trimming and J lost 5 bases, with 9 bases between them. From germline, CDR1 is MNHEY and CDR2 SVGEGT. CDR3 in amino acids: CASSYRTGNEKLFF. CDR3 nucleotides: TGTGCCAGCAGTTACAGAACCGGGAATGAAAAACTGTTTTTT.

The table lists this clone with a count of one. The chain carries TRBV5-1 and TRBJ1-4; 7 bases map to TRBD1. V lost 7 bases, J lost 7 bases, and 7 bases stayed unmatched. This CDR3 has 13 amino acids. From germline, CDR1 is SGHRS and CDR2 YFSETQ. The CDR3, as DNA: TGCGCCAGCCAACAGGGGTTAGGTGAAAAACTGTTTTTT. It encodes CASQQGLGEKLFF. The whole variable domain, remainder taken from reference TRBV5-1 and TRBJ1-4, is KAGVTQTPRYLIKTRGQQVTLSCSPISGHRSVSWYQQTPGQGLQFLFEYFSETQRNKGNFPGRFSGRQFSNSRSEMNVSTLELGDSALYLCASQQGLGEKLFFGSGTQLSVL.

The chain carries TRBV28 and TRBJ2-5; no firm D call. The length of the CDR3 is 12 residues. The germline V gene encodes CDR1 MDHEN and CDR2 SYDVKM. V was trimmed by 1 base and J by 9 bases, leaving 9 bases between them. For the CDR3, the DNA is TGTGCCAGCAGTTTATCCCTCAAGGCCCAGTACTTC. Translation: CASSLSLKAQYF.

The V and J genes are TRBV28 and TRBJ2-1; the match to TRBD2 covers 9 bases. This CDR3 contains 15 residues. Per germline, CDR1 MDHEN and CDR2 SYDVKM. J was trimmed by 7 bases and V by 3 bases; bases with no gene match: 7. The CDR3 sequence: CASSLVTSGPNEQFF. CDR3 sequence (DNA): TGTGCCAGCAGTTTGGTTACTAGCGGGCCTAATGAGCAGTTCTTC.

The genes are TRBV24-1 and TRBJ2-3, with 9 positions matching TRBD1. J gave up 2 bases and V 9 bases, and 8 bases lay outside the gene matches. The CDR3 sequence is 15 residues long. Germline CDR1 is KGHDR and CDR2 is SFDVKD. The DNA for the CDR3 is TGTGCCACCGCCGGGACAGGGCTCCCCACAGATACGCAGTATTTT. This encodes CATAGTGLPTDTQYF.